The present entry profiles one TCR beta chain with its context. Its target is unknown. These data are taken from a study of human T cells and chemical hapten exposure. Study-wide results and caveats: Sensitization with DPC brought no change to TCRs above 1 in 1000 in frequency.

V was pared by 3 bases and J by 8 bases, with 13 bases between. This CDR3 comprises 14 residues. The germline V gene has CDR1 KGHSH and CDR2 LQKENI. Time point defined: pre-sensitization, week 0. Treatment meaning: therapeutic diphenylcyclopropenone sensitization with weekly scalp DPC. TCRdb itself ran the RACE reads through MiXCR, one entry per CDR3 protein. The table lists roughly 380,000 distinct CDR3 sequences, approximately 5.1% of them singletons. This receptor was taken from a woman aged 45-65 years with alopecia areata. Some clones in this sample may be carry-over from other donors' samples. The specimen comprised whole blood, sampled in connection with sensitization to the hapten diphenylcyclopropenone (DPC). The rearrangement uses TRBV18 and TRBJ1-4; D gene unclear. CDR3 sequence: CASSPTRLGEKLFF. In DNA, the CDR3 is TGTGCCAGCTCACCGACTCGCCTGGGGGAAAAACTGTTTTTT.